Each of the 17 T cell receptor beta chains below was sequenced from the same sample in a study of T cell responses to AZD1222 COVID-19 vaccine (dated by TCRdb to 2020 to 2022). The library was generated by the immunoSEQ multiplex PCR assay. TCRdb holds this immuneACCESS table with in-frame rearrangements only. Some clones are missing; in checked studies, unresolved V genes explain under half, and the rest has no known cause. This sample has 150,000 to 200,000 clones in its table, and about nine tenths of those were observed once. The ten largest clones take up 0.95% to 1% of the sample. This specimen's time point label, per the study, means: baseline before first vaccination. The source was peripheral blood, collected on day 0 of AZD1222 vaccination. These receptors originate from an adult in good health.

The CDR3 DNA is TGTGCCAGCAGTCCCGGGACATATGAGCAGTTCTTC. Translation gives CASSPGTYEQFF. The gene calls are TRBV7-3 and TRBJ2-1; possibly TRBD1 for D (6 bases). CDR1 SGHTA and CDR2 FQGTGA come from the germline V gene. CDR3 length equals 12 residues. Trimming pared 6 bases from V and 8 bases from J, leaving 11 bases between.

This clone was recorded once. The chain is built from TRBV6-5 and TRBJ2-5, with unresolved D. V shed 0 bases and J shed 5 bases, with 1 base lying between them. The CDR3 is 11 residues long. Germline V gives CDR1 MNHEY, CDR2 SVGAGI. The CDR3 sequence is CASSYSETQYF. The CDR3 DNA reads TGTGCCAGCAGTTACTCTGAGACCCAGTACTTC.

V usage is TRBV4-3 and J usage is TRBJ1-4; 7 nucleotides agree with TRBD1. The germline V gene has CDR1 LGHNA and CDR2 YSLEER. The V segment lost 4 bases and the J segment 8 bases; nucleotides outside the gene matches: 10. This CDR3 spans 15 amino acids. The CDR3 sequence is CASSRADRVREKLFF. CDR3 nucleotide sequence: TGCGCCAGCAGCCGGGCCGACAGGGTACGGGAAAAACTGTTTTTT.

The J gene is TRBJ2-1, the V gene TRBV5-8, with no clear D. Germline values: CDR1 SGHTS, CDR2 YDEGEE. CDR3 length: 14 amino acids. Trimming stripped 6 bases from V and 4 bases from J, with 14 bases between. CDR3 protein: CASTHRRHYNEQFF. Here the CDR3 DNA reads TGTGCCAGCACCCATAGGCGACATTACAATGAGCAGTTCTTC.

The chain is built from TRBV9 and TRBJ2-7; D call uncertain. This CDR3 comprises 14 residues. Between the trimmed V and J ends, which lost 0 bases and 4 bases, there was a span of 11 bases. Germline V gene lookup returns CDR1 SGDLS and CDR2 YYNGEE. The chain's CDR3 is CASSVGQVRYEQYF. The CDR3 coding sequence is TGTGCCAGCAGCGTAGGTCAGGTGCGGTACGAGCAGTACTTC.

This chain connects TRBV4-1 to TRBJ1-6; D gene ambiguous. Trimming removed 4 bases at V and 10 bases at J, with 20 bases between. The CDR3 is made up of 16 amino acids. Germline values: CDR1 MGHRA, CDR2 YSYEKL. The CDR3 region has the DNA TGCGCCAGCAGCCCAGAAGTATCCGTCATAGGATCACCCCTCCACTTT. Amino acids: CASSPEVSVIGSPLHF.

The rearrangement joins TRBV5-1 to TRBJ1-3, with D perhaps TRBD1 (5 bases). CDR1 and CDR2 (germline): SGHRS, YFSETQ. V was cut by 7 bases and J by 0 bases, with 23 bases left in between. This CDR3 has 18 amino acids. The CDR3 DNA sequence: TGCGCCAGCGCCATGGAATTCTGGGGGGACCACTCTGGAAACACCATATATTTT. The encoded protein is CASAMEFWGDHSGNTIYF.

J is TRBJ2-3 and V is TRBV9, with 9 nucleotides matching TRBD2. Germline CDR1 SGDLS, CDR2 YYNGEE. J was trimmed by 9 bases and V by 4 bases; bases with no gene match: 12. The CDR3 covers 15 residues. CDR3 region: CASSQGGGGGATQYF. Written as DNA, the CDR3 is TGTGCCAGCAGCCAAGGCGGGGGGGGCGGAGCGACGCAGTATTTT.

The chain joins TRBV27 to TRBJ2-1; D is unresolved. V lost 2 bases and J 0 bases, leaving 11 bases between the germline ends. Germline V gives CDR1 MNHEY, CDR2 SMNVEV (reference sequence). CDR3 size: 16 residues. The CDR3 DNA follows: TGTGCCAGCAGTTTAGAGGTCCCCAGCTCCTACAATGAGCAGTTCTTC. Amino acid sequence: CASSLEVPSSYNEQFF.

As regards this clone: Germline and junction disagree at one end, which may indicate a read error. This chain connects TRBV11-2 to TRBJ1-2, with unresolved D. The length of the CDR3 is 11 residues. The germline V gene encodes CDR1 SGHAT and CDR2 FQNNGV. DNA for the CDR3: TGTGCCAGCCCAGTTACAAGTCCCAGCCGCTTC. This gives the protein CASPVTSPSRF. Combining the CDR3 with reference TRBV11-2 and TRBJ1-2 gives the whole variable domain EAGVAQSPRYKIIEKRQSVAFWCNPISGHATLYWYQQILGQGPKLLIQFQNNGVVDDSQLPKDRFSAERLKGVDSTLKIQPAKLEDSAVYLCASPVTSPSRFGSGTRLTVV.

V usage is TRBV3-1 (or the pseudogene TRBV3-2) and J usage is TRBJ2-1, with 7 bases matching TRBD2. The CDR3 is made up of 16 amino acids. With 5 bases clipped from V and 1 base from J, the junction kept 8 bases outside the gene matches. Germline-derived CDR1 and CDR2 are LGHDT and YNNKEL (reference sequence). The CDR3 DNA sequence: TGTGCCAGCAGCAGACTAGCAGAGATTTCCTACAATGAGCAGTTCTTC. As protein: CASSRLAEISYNEQFF.

As regards this clone: A read error may produce the germline difference seen at one junction end. This chain uses TRBV5-4 with TRBJ1-4; 7 bases map to TRBD1. The CDR3 loop spans 15 amino acids. Germline V gene lookup returns CDR1 SGHNT and CDR2 YYREEE (reference sequence). CDR3 residues: CASSFSSRTLTGEIF. CDR3 sequence (DNA): TGTGCCAGCAGCTTCTCAAGCCGGACACTCACAGGGGAGATTTTT.

This chain joins TRBV3-1 (or the pseudogene TRBV3-2) and TRBJ2-2; D tentatively fits TRBD1 or TRBD2 (5 bases each). Germline values: CDR1 LGHDT, CDR2 YNNKEL (reference sequence). Trimming took off 8 bases at V and 0 bases at J, with 10 bases between the two ends. The CDR3 sequence is 14 residues long. CDR3: CASGSGPNTGELFF. CDR3 sequence (DNA): TGTGCCAGCGGCTCGGGACCGAACACCGGGGAGCTGTTTTTT.

The J gene is TRBJ2-2, the V gene TRBV5-6; D is ambiguous. Germline-derived CDR1 and CDR2 are SGHDT and YYEEEE. V gave up 1 base and J gave up 5 bases, with 15 bases separating them. The CDR3 has 16 residues. For the CDR3, the DNA is TGTGCCAGCAGCTTGTTTCTGGAAAGGGTGACCGGGGAGCTGTTTTTT. Translated, it gives CASSLFLERVTGELFF.

The V gene is TRBV7-8, the J gene TRBJ1-1; TRBD1 agrees at 7 bases. V was pared by 5 bases and J by 6 bases, with 15 bases of the junction left unmatched. The CDR3 totals 16 residues. The germline gives CDR1 SGHVS, CDR2 FQNEAQ. The CDR3 coding sequence is TGTGCCAGCAGCCGTAATACAGGGGCCGTAGGTGCTGAAGCTTTCTTT. It codes for CASSRNTGAVGAEAFF.

This chain links TRBV18 with TRBJ2-5, with D perhaps TRBD2 (6 bases). Germline lookup yields CDR1 KGHSH and CDR2 LQKENI. V lost 0 bases, J lost 5 bases, and 10 bases lay in between. This CDR3 is built from 14 residues. Here the CDR3 DNA reads TGTGCCAGCTCACCACCGTCGGGGGTTGAGACCCAGTACTTC. This translates into CASSPPSGVETQYF. The full variable domain, completed using reference TRBV18 and TRBJ2-5, is NAGVMQNPRHLVRRRGQEARLRCSPMKGHSHVYWYRQLPEEGLKFMVYLQKENIIDESGMPKERFSAEFPKEGPSILRIQQVVRGDSAAYFCASSPPSGVETQYFGPGTRLLVL.

On this clone itself: The junction departs from germline at one end; a sequencing error may be responsible. The chain links TRBV9 to TRBJ1-6, with 8 bases fitting TRBD1. The germline gives CDR1 SGDLS, CDR2 YYNGEE. This CDR3 is built from 18 residues. In nucleotides, the CDR3 is TGTGCCAGCAGCGAGACCCTTATCCAGGGGGCCTACAATTCACCCCTCCACTTT. This sequence encodes CASSETLIQGAYNSPLHF.